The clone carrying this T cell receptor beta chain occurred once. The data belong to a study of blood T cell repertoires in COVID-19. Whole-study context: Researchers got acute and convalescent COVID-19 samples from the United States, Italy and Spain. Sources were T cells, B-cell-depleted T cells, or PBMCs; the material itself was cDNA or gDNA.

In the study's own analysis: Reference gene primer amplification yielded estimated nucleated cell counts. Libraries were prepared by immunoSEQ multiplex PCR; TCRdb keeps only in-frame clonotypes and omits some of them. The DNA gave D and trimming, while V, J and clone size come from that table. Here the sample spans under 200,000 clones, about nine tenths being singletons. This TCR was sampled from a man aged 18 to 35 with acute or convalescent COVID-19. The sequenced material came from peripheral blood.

The DNA for the CDR3 is TGTGCCAGCACCATCGTTAGGGGTTTTTATGACTATGGCTACACCTTC. Translating gives CASTIVRGFYDYGYTF. The V gene is TRBV27, the J gene TRBJ1-2, with a tentative D call TRBD1 (5 bases). The CDR3 loop spans 16 amino acids. Trimming removed 7 bases at V and 3 bases at J, with 21 bases between. CDR1 and CDR2 (germline): MNHEY, SMNVEV (reference sequence).